This is a list of T cell receptor beta chains from one sample in a study of cytotoxic CD8 clonotypes in ibrutinib-treated CLL. Data came from immunoSEQ multiplex PCR; TCRdb stores just in-frame clones and leaves some out. This repertoire shows around 310,000 clones, about 77% found once; its top ten account for under 8.5%. This sample comprised PBMCs, obtained before ibrutinib treatment. These receptors were taken from a human donor with chronic lymphocytic leukemia. CDR3s include the opening cysteine and the closing phenylalanine or tryptophan. D genes are given only for firm matches. Size values are once, few and many counts, or a class for expanded clones, and some rows have none.

D gene: TRBD2
J gene: TRBJ2-7
V gene: TRBV5-4
clone size: NA
CDR3 DNA: TGTGCCAGCAGCTTGGAGGCTAGCGGGAGACTTTCCTACGAGCAGTACTTC
CDR3 protein: CASSLEASGRLSYEQYF

D gene: NA
J gene: TRBJ2-7
V gene: TRBV5-5
clone size: NA
CDR3 DNA: TGTGCCAGCAGCCAAGTTTACGAGCAGTACTTC
CDR3 protein: CASSQVYEQYF

D gene: TRBD2
J gene: TRBJ2-7
V gene: TRBV27
clone size: NA
CDR3 DNA: TGTGCCAGCAGTTTATCGCGGGGGGCTTACGAGCAGTACTTC
CDR3 protein: CASSLSRGAYEQYF

D gene: NA
J gene: TRBJ2-7
V gene: TRBV15
clone size: NA
CDR3 DNA: TGTGCCACCAGCATATCGGGACTGACCTACGAGCAGTACTTC
CDR3 protein: CATSISGLTYEQYF

D gene: TRBD2
J gene: TRBJ2-3
V gene: TRBV5-4
clone size: NA
CDR3 DNA: TGTGCCAGCAGCTTGGATCGGCTAGCGGGACCGGAATTTAGCACAGATACGCAGTATTTT
CDR3 protein: CASSLDRLAGPEFSTDTQYF

D gene: TRBD2
J gene: TRBJ2-7
V gene: TRBV7-6
clone size: few
CDR3 DNA: TGTGCCAGCAGCTCCGGACTAGCGGGCCTTTTCGAGCAGTACTTC
CDR3 protein: CASSSGLAGLFEQYF

D gene: NA
J gene: TRBJ1-5
V gene: TRBV10-3
clone size: NA
CDR3 DNA: TGTGCCATCAGTGAGTCAGATGTGTATAGCAATCAGCCCCAGCATTTT
CDR3 protein: CAISESDVYSNQPQHF

D gene: TRBD1
J gene: TRBJ1-3
V gene: TRBV6-1
clone size: NA
CDR3 DNA: TGTGCCAGCAACAGGGACAGGACCTCTGGAAACACCATATATTTT
CDR3 protein: CASNRDRTSGNTIYF

D gene: TRBD1
J gene: TRBJ2-1
V gene: TRBV19
clone size: NA
CDR3 DNA: TGTGCCAGTTCATCCGGGACAGGGTATTACAATGAGCAGTTCTTC
CDR3 protein: CASSSGTGYYNEQFF

D gene: NA
J gene: TRBJ2-7
V gene: TRBV5-6
clone size: NA
CDR3 DNA: TGTGCCAGCAGCCTTCCAGGGTGGAACGAGCAGTACTTC
CDR3 protein: CASSLPGWNEQYF

D gene: TRBD2
J gene: TRBJ2-7
V gene: TRBV9
clone size: NA
CDR3 DNA: TGTGCCAGCAGCGCCCGGACTAGCGGGACGGTGGAGCAGTACTTC
CDR3 protein: CASSARTSGTVEQYF